The clone carrying this T cell receptor (beta chain) has only a few counts. The antigen is unknown. The protocol attached unique molecular identifiers to individual cDNA molecules. A single record per CDR3 protein comes from TCRdb applying MiXCR to the 5' RACE reads. The sample has tens of thousands of distinct CDR3 sequences, less than 15% seen once; the top ten hold roughly 8.3%. The data were obtained in a study of early T cells in non-severe SARS-CoV-2 infection. As for the study in general: Bulk RNA taken from unsorted whole blood was sequenced, leaving chains unpaired. Points from the study as a whole: The matching step, a VDJdb search, favored anti-spike CD8 responses and missed private and CD4 specificities.

CDR3 length: 14 amino acids. J was trimmed by 5 bases and V by 2 bases; bases with no gene match: 4. CDR1 MNHNY and CDR2 SVGAGI come from the germline V gene (reference sequence). The receptor comes from an adult who was a healthcare worker with PCR-confirmed SARS-CoV-2 infection or an uninfected control (not recorded which). The chain is built from TRBV6-6 and TRBJ2-7; 9 bases match TRBD2. Sequencing was carried out using whole blood. CDR3 in DNA: TGTGCCAGCAGTTACGCGGGAGGGCCGGACGAGCAGTACTTC. Protein: CASSYAGGPDEQYF.